A few counts support the clone carrying this TCR beta chain. The antigen is undetermined. This CDR3 spans 16 amino acids. Germline V gene lookup returns CDR1 MNHNY and CDR2 SVGAGI (reference sequence). Trimming took 4 bases from V and 3 from J, leaving 16 bases between them. The data belong to a study of cytomegalovirus exposure and HLA in healthy donors. About the research overall: There were fewer than 130 million unique TCR beta sequences, drawn from approximately 180 million T cells, in an earlier analysis.

Findings of the study overall: As confirmed in vitro, a few CMV-associated chains were specific for CMV antigens. Accurate HLA-A and HLA-B prediction from TCR beta sequences was reported for most subjects. Across donors, presence/absence analyses took sequencing depth to be roughly uniform.

The PCR had 60 Vbeta and 13 Jbeta primers. The protocol was immunoSEQ multiplex PCR, while the TCRdb copy is restricted to in-frame clones and leaves out a portion. In the table there are about 140,000 clones, roughly 75% of which are singletons. This TCR was sampled from a man aged 25 to 40 in good health. J is TRBJ2-1 and V is TRBV6-6; weak D call: TRBD2 (5 bases). The sample taken for sequencing was PBMCs. DNA of the CDR3: TGTGCCAGCAGTTTTACAAAGGGAGTAAACTACAATGAGCAGTTCTTC. Encoded protein: CASSFTKGVNYNEQFF.